The clone carrying this TCR beta chain was counted a few times. Its matching antigen is unknown. One heparinised draw of blood, averaging approximately 110 mL, came from each donor. The data were taken from a study of beta chain features in type 1 diabetes. Study-wide results and limits: Lower insertion and higher deletion counts appeared at VDJ junctions in type 1 diabetes patients. People with Type 1 diabetes carried modestly yet significantly shorter TCRB CDR3s in all four CD4+ subsets. The influence of HLA type on TCRB rearrangement stayed undetermined.

Germline CDR1 reads SQVTM; CDR2 reads ANQGSEA. Trimming at V came to 6 bases and at J to 2 bases, leaving 7 bases not matched to a gene. The CDR3 is made up of 14 amino acids. Expressed TCRB transcripts were sequenced after all isolated RNA was converted to cDNA. About 3.6 million reads on average were seen across naive, central memory and regulatory T cell samples. Produced via immunoSEQ multiplex PCR; TCRdb's table is partial and in-frame only. The table has around 110,000 clones, about a sixth seen once. This clonotype was obtained from a man aged 25 to 45 with type 1 diabetes. The sequenced sample consisted of central memory CD4+ T cells from blood. The chain has TRBV29-1 and TRBJ2-5; 9 nucleotides agree with TRBD2. CDR3 in DNA: TGCAGCGTCCTCCTAGCGGGGCCACAAGAGACCCAGTACTTC. Translated, it gives CSVLLAGPQETQYF.